This is a list of T cell receptor beta chains from one sample in a study of shared clonotypes between healthy human individuals. The protocol was immunoSEQ multiplex PCR, while the TCRdb copy is restricted to in-frame clones and leaves out a portion. The sample carries around 2.1 million clones, about 93% recorded once. Sample: naive CD8+ T cells from PBMCs. These receptors all stem from a man younger than 35 in good health. Some clones in this sample may be carry-over from other donors' samples. The CDR3 runs from the conserved cysteine through the conserved F or W. A D gene is named only where the DNA matches it firmly. Clone size is shown for a subset of rows, as once, few, many or a class of expanded clone.

TGTGCCAGCAGCCAGGGTGGGGCCGACGAGCAGTACTTC	CASSQGGADEQYF	-	TRBV6-5	-	TRBJ2-7
TGCAGCGTGTCCGGGACAGGGGCAGCCGGGGAGCTGTTTTTT	CSVSGTGAAGELFF	TRBD1	TRBV29-1	-	TRBJ2-2
TGTGCCTGGACCAGAGACAGGGGCAACACTGAAGCTTTCTTT	CAWTRDRGNTEAFF	TRBD1	TRBV30	-	TRBJ1-1
-	CASSKVGLGNEKLFF	-	TRBV21-1	once	TRBJ1-4
TGTGCCAGTAGTATAGGGAGCTCCTACAATGAGCAGTTCTTC	CASSIGSSYNEQFF	-	TRBV19	-	TRBJ2-1
TGTGCCAGCACCATGAACACTGAAGCTTTCTTT	CASTMNTEAFF	-	TRBV5-4	few	TRBJ1-1
TGTGCCAGCAGCCCAAGGGGAGGGGTGGATGGCTACACCTTC	CASSPRGGVDGYTF	-	TRBV27	-	TRBJ1-2
TGTGCCAGCAGCTCCGTAGCGGAGGACAAAAACATTCAGTACTTC	CASSSVAEDKNIQYF	-	TRBV5-6	-	TRBJ2-4
TGTGCCAGCAGAGGCGAGGTGCCCTATGGCTACACCTTC	CASRGEVPYGYTF	-	TRBV2	-	TRBJ1-2
TGTGCCAGTAGTATAGATCTGGAATCCTACGAGCAGTACTTC	CASSIDLESYEQYF	-	TRBV19	-	TRBJ2-7
TGCGCCAGCACTAGCGGGAGTGGGGGACCCTACGAGCAGTACTTC	CASTSGSGGPYEQYF	TRBD2	TRBV5-1	-	TRBJ2-7
TGTGCCAGCAGTTACCTTCCTTCGGACGCCATATATTTT	CASSYLPSDAIYF	-	TRBV6-6	-	TRBJ1-3
TGTGCCAGCAGCTTCGGGACAGGATATGGCTACACCTTC	CASSFGTGYGYTF	TRBD1	TRBV5-8	-	TRBJ1-2
TGCGCCAGCAGCCAGTCCACAGGGGGCGTAGGCTACGAGCAGTACTTC	CASSQSTGGVGYEQYF	TRBD1	TRBV4-1	-	TRBJ2-7
TGTGCCAGCAGCTGGGGGGGAGCCTCCGAGCAGTACTTC	CASSWGGASEQYF	TRBD2	TRBV7-3	-	TRBJ2-7
TGTGCCACCAGCTCTAGCGCCAGCGTCACAGATACGCAGTATTTT	CATSSSASVTDTQYF	-	TRBV28	-	TRBJ2-3
TGCGCCAGCAGCTCGACAGGGCCCGGGGAAGCTTTCTTT	CASSSTGPGEAFF	TRBD1	TRBV5-1	-	TRBJ1-1
TGCGCCAGCAGCTTGAATCCGGGGAGCGGCGAGCAGTACTTC	CASSLNPGSGEQYF	-	TRBV5-1	-	TRBJ2-7
TGTGCCAGCAGTCGCCGGGGAGAGACCCAGTACTTC	CASSRRGETQYF	-	TRBV27	-	TRBJ2-5
TGTGCCAGCAGCTTAGCCGGGGGGCGGCAGCCCCAGCATTTT	CASSLAGGRQPQHF	-	TRBV7-9	-	TRBJ1-5
TGTGCCAGCAGCTTGGGTTGGACAGATACGCAGTATTTT	CASSLGWTDTQYF	-	TRBV7-9	-	TRBJ2-3
TGTGCCAGCAGCAAAGAAAGGGCCGGGGAGCTGTTTTTT	CASSKERAGELFF	-	TRBV21-1	-	TRBJ2-2
TGTGCCAGCAGTTGGGACAGTGGGGCCAACGTCCTGACTTTC	CASSWDSGANVLTF	TRBD1	TRBV6-5	-	TRBJ2-6
TGTGCCAGCAGTTACCCAGCGGGAGGTTTTCAGTACTTC	CASSYPAGGFQYF	TRBD2	TRBV28	-	TRBJ2-4
TGTGCCAGCAGCTTATTCGATACAGGGGAGACCCAGTACTTC	CASSLFDTGETQYF	-	TRBV7-9	-	TRBJ2-5
TGTGCCAGCAGTTTAGGTGGTAGCGGAGAGACCCAGTACTTC	CASSLGGSGETQYF	-	TRBV27	-	TRBJ2-5
TGTGCCAGCAGTTCCGGGGCCAGCATTAATTCACCCCTCCACTTT	CASSSGASINSPLHF	-	TRBV28	-	TRBJ1-6
TGTGCCAGCAGCCCAGGACTAGCGGGAGGCGACAGCACAGATACGCAGTATTTT	CASSPGLAGGDSTDTQYF	TRBD2	TRBV4-2	-	TRBJ2-3
TGTGCCAGCAGCAAAGCCCCCTACGAGCAGTACTTC	CASSKAPYEQYF	-	TRBV7-8	-	TRBJ2-7
TGTGCCAGCAGTTACTCACAGGGTCTCGGCGAGCAGTACTTC	CASSYSQGLGEQYF	-	TRBV6-6	once	TRBJ2-7
TGTGCCAGCAGCACCCGGGACAAGGGAACCACCGGGGAGCTGTTTTTT	CASSTRDKGTTGELFF	-	TRBV9	-	TRBJ2-2
TGTGCCAGCAGCCCAGGGGGGAACGAGCAGTACTTC	CASSPGGNEQYF	-	TRBV9	-	TRBJ2-7
TGTGCCAGCAGTGAAGCATGGCAGGGGTGGTACGAGCAGTACTTC	CASSEAWQGWYEQYF	-	TRBV6-1	-	TRBJ2-7
TGTGCCAGCAGTCCCCTTTCGCCTGGAAACACCATATATTTT	CASSPLSPGNTIYF	-	TRBV27	-	TRBJ1-3
TGTGCCAGCAGGCCTTTCAGGTGGGGGGACACCGGGGAGCTGTTTTTT	CASRPFRWGDTGELFF	-	TRBV7-8	-	TRBJ2-2
TGTGCCAGCAGCTGGGGGACAGGCGGCTACGAGCAGTACTTC	CASSWGTGGYEQYF	TRBD1	TRBV7-9	-	TRBJ2-7
TGTGCCAGCAGTTTATCGCTCGCAGGGGAGAACACTGAAGCTTTCTTT	CASSLSLAGENTEAFF	-	TRBV28	-	TRBJ1-1
TGTGCCAGCAGCCTAGGGGGTTCGGGCCGAAGTAACTATGGCTACACCTTC	CASSLGGSGRSNYGYTF	-	TRBV9	-	TRBJ1-2
TGTGCCAGCAGTTTATTGGGGGCCCCGGGGGCTTTCTTT	CASSLLGAPGAFF	-	TRBV27	-	TRBJ1-1
TGTGCCAGTGGCATAGGGACGTTGAACACTGAAGCTTTCTTT	CASGIGTLNTEAFF	-	TRBV19	-	TRBJ1-1
TGTGCCAGCAGTTTGGGTAGGGGGAGCACAGATACGCAGTATTTT	CASSLGRGSTDTQYF	-	TRBV27	-	TRBJ2-3
TGTGCCAGCCGGGGGCCAATCGATGGCTACACCTTC	CASRGPIDGYTF	-	TRBV6-5	-	TRBJ1-2
TGCAGCGTTTACACAGGGGTAAGCTCCTACGAGCAGTACTTC	CSVYTGVSSYEQYF	TRBD1	TRBV29-1	-	TRBJ2-7
TGTGCCAGCAGTTTTTGGGCCTCTGGAAACACCATATATTTT	CASSFWASGNTIYF	-	TRBV28	once	TRBJ1-3
TGTGCCAGCAGCCCGTCGGGACTAGCGCCCAATGAGCAGTTCTTC	CASSPSGLAPNEQFF	TRBD2	TRBV7-6	-	TRBJ2-1
TGTGCCATCAGCAGAGCGGCAGGCGATGAGCAGTTCTTC	CAISRAAGDEQFF	-	TRBV10-3	-	TRBJ2-1
TGTGCCAGCAGCCAAGACGGGAGGAATTACGAGCAGTACTTC	CASSQDGRNYEQYF	TRBD2	TRBV14	-	TRBJ2-7
TGCGCCAGCAGCCAAGAACGGGGGCTCAATCAGCCCCAGCATTTT	CASSQERGLNQPQHF	-	TRBV4-1	-	TRBJ1-5
TGTGCCTGGAGTGTGGGGGCTGGGAACACTGAAGCTTTCTTT	CAWSVGAGNTEAFF	-	TRBV30	once	TRBJ1-1
TGTGCCAGCAGCCAAGTCGCAGGGGGAGAGATCTCGCGCACAGATACGCAGTATTTT	CASSQVAGGEISRTDTQYF	TRBD1	TRBV14	-	TRBJ2-3
TGCGCCAGCAGCCTCGACAGGGGAATGAACAATGAGCAGTTCTTC	CASSLDRGMNNEQFF	TRBD1	TRBV5-1	-	TRBJ2-1
TGTGCCAGCAGCGTGAGTGTAGCGGCCACGAACACCGGGGAGCTGTTTTTT	CASSVSVAATNTGELFF	-	TRBV9	few	TRBJ2-2
TGTGCCAGCAGCCCTCGACTCCGGGAGGCTCCTGGGGCCAACGTCCTGACTTTC	CASSPRLREAPGANVLTF	TRBD2	TRBV11-2	few	TRBJ2-6
TGCGCCAGCAGCCTCCGGGACAGGGGTTTGGAGAACACTGAAGCTTTCTTT	CASSLRDRGLENTEAFF	TRBD1	TRBV4-1	once	TRBJ1-1